The subject of this entry is one TCR beta chain. The sample belongs to a study of blood T cell repertoires in COVID-19. Study summary: The study drew acute and convalescent COVID-19 samples from the United States, Italy and Spain.

Some clones are missing from TCRdb's copy, which holds only in-frame ones; the method was immunoSEQ multiplex PCR. Of some 370,000 clones in the sample, 90% were seen once. Material: peripheral blood. The origin of this receptor is a man younger than 30 with active or convalescent COVID-19.

CDR3 nucleotide sequence: TGTGCCAGCAGTGATTTTTCGGTCCCCCACGAGCAGTACTTC. This translates into CASSDFSVPHEQYF. The rearrangement joins TRBV25-1 to TRBJ2-7; no clear D gene. CDR1 and CDR2 (germline): MGHDK, SYGVNS. V was cut by 3 bases and J by 5 bases, with 14 bases left in between. This CDR3 has 14 residues.